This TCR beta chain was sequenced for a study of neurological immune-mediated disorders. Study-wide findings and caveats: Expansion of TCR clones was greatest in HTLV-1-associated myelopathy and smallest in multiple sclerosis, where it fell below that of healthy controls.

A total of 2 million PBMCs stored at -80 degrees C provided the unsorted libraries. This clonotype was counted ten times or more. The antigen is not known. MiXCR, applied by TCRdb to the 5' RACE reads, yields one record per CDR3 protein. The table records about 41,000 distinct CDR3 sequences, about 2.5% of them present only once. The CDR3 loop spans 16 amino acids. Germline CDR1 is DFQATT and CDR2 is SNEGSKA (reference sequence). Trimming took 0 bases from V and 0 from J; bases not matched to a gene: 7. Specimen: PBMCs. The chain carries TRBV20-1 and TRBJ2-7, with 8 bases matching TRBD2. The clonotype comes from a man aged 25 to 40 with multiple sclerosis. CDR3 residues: CSARDSWSGSSYEQYF. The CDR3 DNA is TGCAGTGCTAGAGATTCGTGGAGCGGGAGCTCCTACGAGCAGTACTTC.